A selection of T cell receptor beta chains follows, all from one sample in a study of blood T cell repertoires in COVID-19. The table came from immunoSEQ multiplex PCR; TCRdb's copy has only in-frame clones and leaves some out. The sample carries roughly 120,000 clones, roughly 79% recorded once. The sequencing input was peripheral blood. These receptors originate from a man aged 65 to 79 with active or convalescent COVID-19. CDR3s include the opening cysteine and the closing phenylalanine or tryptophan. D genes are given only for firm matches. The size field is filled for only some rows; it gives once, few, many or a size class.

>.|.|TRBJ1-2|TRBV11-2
TGTGCCAGCAGCTTAGGGGGACAAGCTAACTATGGCTACACCTTC
CASSLGGQANYGYTF
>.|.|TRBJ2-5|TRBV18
TGTGCCAGCTCTTCCGGGGAGACCCAGTACTTC
CASSSGETQYF
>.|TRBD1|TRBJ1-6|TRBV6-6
TGTGCCAGCAGACTCCCCGGGACAGGGGTTTCACCCCTCCACTTT
CASRLPGTGVSPLHF
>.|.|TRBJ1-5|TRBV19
TGTGCCAGTAGTACTAAACGGCAGGGTAAGAAGCCCCAGCATTTT
CASSTKRQGKKPQHF
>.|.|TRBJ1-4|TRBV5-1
TGCGCCAGCAGCTTGGCCGGAGGAGAAAGTGAAAAACTGTTTTTT
CASSLAGGESEKLFF
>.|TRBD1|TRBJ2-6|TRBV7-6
TGTGCCAGCAGCCCAACACAGGGGTCTGGGGCCAACGTCCTGACTTTC
CASSPTQGSGANVLTF
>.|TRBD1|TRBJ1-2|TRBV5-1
TGCGCCAGCAGCCCCGGACAGGGATTCTATGGCTACACCTTC
CASSPGQGFYGYTF
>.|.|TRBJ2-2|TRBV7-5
TGTGTCAGAAGACTATTCCTTAGCGGGAGGGCCCACACCGGGGAGCTGTTTTTT
CVRRLFLSGRAHTGELFF
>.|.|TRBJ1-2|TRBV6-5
TGTGCCAGCGCCATGAGAGAGGGTAGGGGCTACACCTTC
CASAMREGRGYTF
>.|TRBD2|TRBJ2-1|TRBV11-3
TGTGCCAGCAGCTTAGCGAGCGGGGGGGCCGCGGGGAATGAGCAGTTCTTC
CASSLASGGAAGNEQFF
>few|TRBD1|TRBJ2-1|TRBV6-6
TGTGCCAGCAGGGGGACAGAAGACAATGAGCAGTTCTTC
CASRGTEDNEQFF
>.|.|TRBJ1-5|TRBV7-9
TGTGCCAGCAGCCCGGGGGGGGCACAGGTTCAGCCCCAGCATTTT
CASSPGGAQVQPQHF
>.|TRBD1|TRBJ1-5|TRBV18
TGTGCCAGCTCACGAACTGCGACAGGGCAAGACAATCAGCCCCAGCATTTT
CASSRTATGQDNQPQHF
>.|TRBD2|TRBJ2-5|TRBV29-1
TGCAGCGTGAACGGGGGGGCGGTATTAGAGACCCAGTACTTC
CSVNGGAVLETQYF
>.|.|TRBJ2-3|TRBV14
TGTGCCAGCAGCCAAGAAATCCGAGGGCCCACAGATACGCAGTATTTT
CASSQEIRGPTDTQYF
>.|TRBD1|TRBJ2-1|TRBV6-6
TGTGCCAGCAGCGAGCCGGGACAGGGGCACAATGAGCAGTTCTTC
CASSEPGQGHNEQFF
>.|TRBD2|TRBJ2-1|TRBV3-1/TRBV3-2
TGTGCCAGCAGCCAAGTGGGGCTAGCGGTTGACAATGAGCAGTTCTTC
CASSQVGLAVDNEQFF
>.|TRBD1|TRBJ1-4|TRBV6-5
TGTGCCAGCAGTTACTGGACAGGAGCCGGGGCGGAAAAACTGTTTTTT
CASSYWTGAGAEKLFF
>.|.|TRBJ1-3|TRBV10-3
TGTGCCATCAGTGAGTCCCGGGCTGGAAACACCATATATTTT
CAISESRAGNTIYF
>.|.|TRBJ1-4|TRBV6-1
TGTGCCAGTACGGACAGAAGAGCAACTAATGAAAAACTGTTTTTT
CASTDRRATNEKLFF
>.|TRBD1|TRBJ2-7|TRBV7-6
TGTGCCAGCAGCCTCGGGGGGACAGGGTTCTACGAGCAGTACTTC
CASSLGGTGFYEQYF
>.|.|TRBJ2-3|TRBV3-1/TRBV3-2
TGTGCCAGCAGCCAAGATCGGCCAGGGGGCACAGATACGCAGTATTTT
CASSQDRPGGTDTQYF
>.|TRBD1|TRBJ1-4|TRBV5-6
TGTGCCAGCAGCGGGTTGGGACAGCAAAATGAAAAACTGTTTTTT
CASSGLGQQNEKLFF
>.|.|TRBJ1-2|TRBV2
TGTGCCAGCAGTCCTACAGGGTTGAGTGGCTACACCTTC
CASSPTGLSGYTF
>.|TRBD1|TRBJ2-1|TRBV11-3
TGTGCCAGCAGCTTGATTACAGGGGGCGTTAGGAATGAGCAGTTCTTC
CASSLITGGVRNEQFF
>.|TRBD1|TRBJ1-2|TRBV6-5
TGTGCCAGCAGTTACGATCCGACAGGGGACTATGGCTACACCTTC
CASSYDPTGDYGYTF
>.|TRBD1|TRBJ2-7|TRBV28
TGTGCCAGCAGACGGGACAGGGTGACCTACGAGCAGTACTTC
CASRRDRVTYEQYF
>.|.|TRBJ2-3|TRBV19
TGTGCCAGTAGTAGGGGAGGTCTACAGGACACAGATACGCAGTATTTT
CASSRGGLQDTDTQYF
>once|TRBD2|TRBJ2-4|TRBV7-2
TGTGCCAGCAGCTTAGTGGCTAGCGGGGGGGCAGAAAACATTCAGTACTTC
CASSLVASGGAENIQYF
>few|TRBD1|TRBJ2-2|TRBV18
TGTGCCAGCTCACCGCGTAGAGGGACCACAGGGGAGACCGGGGAGCTGTTTTTT
CASSPRRGTTGETGELFF
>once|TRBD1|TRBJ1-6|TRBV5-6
TGTGCCAGCAGCTTGCAGGGGGCCCCTAATAATTCACCCCTCCACTTT
CASSLQGAPNNSPLHF
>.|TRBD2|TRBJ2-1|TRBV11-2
TGTGCCAGCAGCTTACATAGCGGGAGAGGGAATGAGCAGTTCTTC
CASSLHSGRGNEQFF
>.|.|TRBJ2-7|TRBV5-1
TGCGCCAGCAGCAAACAACAGGGTTCGGGCGAGCAGTACTTC
CASSKQQGSGEQYF
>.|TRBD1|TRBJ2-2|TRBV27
TGTGCCAGCAGTATACGACAGGGGGCCGGGGAGCTGTTTTTT
CASSIRQGAGELFF
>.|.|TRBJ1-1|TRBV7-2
TGTGCCAGCAGCTTATGGGGGGGGCGAGAAGCTTTCTTT
CASSLWGGREAFF
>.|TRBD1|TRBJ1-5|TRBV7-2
TGTGCCAGCAGCCCCGGGACAGTGAAAAATCAGCCCCAGCATTTT
CASSPGTVKNQPQHF
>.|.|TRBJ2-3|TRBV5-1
TGCGCCAGCAGCGGGGGCAAGGATACGCAGTATTTT
CASSGGKDTQYF
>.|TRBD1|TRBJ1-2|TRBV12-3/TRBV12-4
TGTGCCAGCAGTACCGGACAGGGTAGAGGCTACACCTTC
CASSTGQGRGYTF
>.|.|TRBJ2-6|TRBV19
TGTGCCAGTCGCGCCCAAACCTCTGGGGCCAACGTCCTGACTTTC
CASRAQTSGANVLTF
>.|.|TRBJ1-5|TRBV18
TGTGCCAGCTCACCCCAGGGGAATCAGCCCCAGCATTTT
CASSPQGNQPQHF
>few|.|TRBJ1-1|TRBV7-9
TGTGCCAGCAGCCTACAGGGTCTGAGCACTGAAGCTTTCTTT
CASSLQGLSTEAFF
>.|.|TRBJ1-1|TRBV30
TGTGCCCGCAAACGGGGGGCTGAAGCTTTCTTT
CARKRGAEAFF
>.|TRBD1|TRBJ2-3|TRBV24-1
TGTGCCACCAGTGAACCCCGGGACAGGGGGAGCACAGATACGCAGTATTTT
CATSEPRDRGSTDTQYF
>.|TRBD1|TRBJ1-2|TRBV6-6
TGTGCCAGCAGAACACGGGACAGGGCTAACTATGGCTACACCTTC
CASRTRDRANYGYTF